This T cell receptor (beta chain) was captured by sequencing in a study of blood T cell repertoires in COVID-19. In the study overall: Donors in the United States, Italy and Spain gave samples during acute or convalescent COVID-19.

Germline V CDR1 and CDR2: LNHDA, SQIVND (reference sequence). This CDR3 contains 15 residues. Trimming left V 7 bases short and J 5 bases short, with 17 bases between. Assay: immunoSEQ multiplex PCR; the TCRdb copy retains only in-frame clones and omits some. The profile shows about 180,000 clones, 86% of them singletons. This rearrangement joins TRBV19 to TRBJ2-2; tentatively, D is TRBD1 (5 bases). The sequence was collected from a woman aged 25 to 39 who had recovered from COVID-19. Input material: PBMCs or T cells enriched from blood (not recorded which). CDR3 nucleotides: TGTGCCAGTAACCCGACAGTCTACGGTACCGGGGAGCTGTTTTTT. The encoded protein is CASNPTVYGTGELFF.